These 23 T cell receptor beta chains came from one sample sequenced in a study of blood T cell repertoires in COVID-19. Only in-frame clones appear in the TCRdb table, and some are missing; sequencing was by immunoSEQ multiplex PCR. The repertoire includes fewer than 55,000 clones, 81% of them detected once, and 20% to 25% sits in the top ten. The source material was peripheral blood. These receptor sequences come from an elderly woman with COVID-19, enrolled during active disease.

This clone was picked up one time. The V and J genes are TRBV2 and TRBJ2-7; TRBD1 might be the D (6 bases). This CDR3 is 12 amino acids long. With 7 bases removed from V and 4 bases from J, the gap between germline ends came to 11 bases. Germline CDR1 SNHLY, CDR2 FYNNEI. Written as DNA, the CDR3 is TGTGCCAGCACAGGGGACGGTTACGAGCAGTACTTC. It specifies CASTGDGYEQYF.

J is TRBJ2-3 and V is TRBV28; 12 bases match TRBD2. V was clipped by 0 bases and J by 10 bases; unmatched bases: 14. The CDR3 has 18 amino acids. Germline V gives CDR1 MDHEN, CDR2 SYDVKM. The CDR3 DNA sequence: TGTGCCAGCAGTTTATGGGTGGTGGAGGCTAGCGGGAGGGCGGCGCAGTATTTT. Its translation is CASSLWVVEASGRAAQYF.

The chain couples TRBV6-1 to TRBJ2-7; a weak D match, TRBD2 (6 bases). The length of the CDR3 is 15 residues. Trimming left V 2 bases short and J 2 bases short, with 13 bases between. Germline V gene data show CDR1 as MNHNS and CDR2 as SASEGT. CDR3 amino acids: CASSELRGSPYEQYF. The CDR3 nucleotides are TGTGCCAGCAGTGAATTGCGGGGCTCCCCCTACGAGCAGTACTTC.

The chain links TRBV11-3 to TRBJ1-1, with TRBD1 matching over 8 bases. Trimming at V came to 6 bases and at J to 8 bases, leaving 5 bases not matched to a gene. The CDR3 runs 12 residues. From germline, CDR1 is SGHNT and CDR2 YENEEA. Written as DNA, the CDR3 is TGTGCCAGCAGTTTCACAGGGGGAGAAGCTTTCTTT. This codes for CASSFTGGEAFF.

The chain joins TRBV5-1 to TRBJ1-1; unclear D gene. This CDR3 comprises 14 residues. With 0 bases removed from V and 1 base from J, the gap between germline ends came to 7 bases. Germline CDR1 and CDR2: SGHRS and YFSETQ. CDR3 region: CASSLAGPNTEAFF. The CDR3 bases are TGCGCCAGCAGCTTGGCTGGGCCGAACACTGAAGCTTTCTTT.

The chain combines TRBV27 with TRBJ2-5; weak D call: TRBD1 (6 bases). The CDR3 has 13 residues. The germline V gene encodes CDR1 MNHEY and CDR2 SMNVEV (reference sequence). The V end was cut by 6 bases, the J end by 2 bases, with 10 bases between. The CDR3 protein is CASRGHLQETQYF. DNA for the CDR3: TGTGCCAGCAGGGGACATCTACAAGAGACCCAGTACTTC.

CDR3 in amino acids: CASSSRLAGRNEQFF. The DNA for the CDR3 is TGCGCCAGCAGCTCAAGACTAGCGGGACGCAATGAGCAGTTCTTC. V is TRBV5-1 and J is TRBJ2-1, with 11 bases that match TRBD2. CDR1 is SGHRS and CDR2 is YFSETQ in the germline V gene. With 3 bases clipped from V and 6 bases from J, the junction kept 5 bases outside the gene matches. This CDR3 spans 15 amino acids.

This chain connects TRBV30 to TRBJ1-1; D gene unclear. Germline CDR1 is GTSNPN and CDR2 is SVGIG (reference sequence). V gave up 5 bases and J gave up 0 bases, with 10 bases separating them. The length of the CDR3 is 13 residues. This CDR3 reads CAWRSQVNTEAFF. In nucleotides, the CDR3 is TGTGCCTGGCGTTCGCAGGTGAACACTGAAGCTTTCTTT.

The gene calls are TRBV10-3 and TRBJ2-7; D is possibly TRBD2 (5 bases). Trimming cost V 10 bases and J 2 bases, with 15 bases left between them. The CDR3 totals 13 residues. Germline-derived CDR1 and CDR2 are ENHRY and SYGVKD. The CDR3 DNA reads TGTGCCACGAACCGGGATAACCCCTACGAGCAGTACTTC. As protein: CATNRDNPYEQYF.

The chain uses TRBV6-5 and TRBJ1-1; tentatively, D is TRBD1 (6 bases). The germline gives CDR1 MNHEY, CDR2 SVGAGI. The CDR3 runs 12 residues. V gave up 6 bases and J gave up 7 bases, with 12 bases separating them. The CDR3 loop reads CASSLRGFEAFF. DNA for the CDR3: TGTGCCAGCAGCCTCAGGGGATTTGAAGCTTTCTTT.

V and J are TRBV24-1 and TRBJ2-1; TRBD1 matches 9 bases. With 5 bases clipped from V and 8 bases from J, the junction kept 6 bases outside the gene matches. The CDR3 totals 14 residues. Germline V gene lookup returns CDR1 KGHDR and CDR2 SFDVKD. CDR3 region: CATSARQGVYEQFF. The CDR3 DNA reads TGTGCCACCAGTGCGAGACAGGGGGTTTATGAGCAGTTCTTC.

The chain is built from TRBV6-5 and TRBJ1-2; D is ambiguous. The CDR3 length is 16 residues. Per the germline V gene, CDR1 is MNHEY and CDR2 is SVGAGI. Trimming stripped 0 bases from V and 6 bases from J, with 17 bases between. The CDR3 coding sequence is TGTGCCAGCAGTTACTCACTGGGTACGGCGCGGGATGGCTACACCTTC. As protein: CASSYSLGTARDGYTF.

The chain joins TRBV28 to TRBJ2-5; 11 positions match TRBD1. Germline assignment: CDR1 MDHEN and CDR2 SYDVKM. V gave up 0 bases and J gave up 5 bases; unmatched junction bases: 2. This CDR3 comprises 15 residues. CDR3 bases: TGTGCCAGCAGTTTATGGGACAGGGGGCAGGAGACCCAGTACTTC. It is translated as CASSLWDRGQETQYF.

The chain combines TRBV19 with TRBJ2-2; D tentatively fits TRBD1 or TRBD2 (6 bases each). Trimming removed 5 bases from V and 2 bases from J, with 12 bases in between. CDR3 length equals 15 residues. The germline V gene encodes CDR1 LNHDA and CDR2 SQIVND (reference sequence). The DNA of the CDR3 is TGTGCCAGTAGTTTAGGGGGGCTCAACACCGGGGAGCTGTTTTTT. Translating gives CASSLGGLNTGELFF.

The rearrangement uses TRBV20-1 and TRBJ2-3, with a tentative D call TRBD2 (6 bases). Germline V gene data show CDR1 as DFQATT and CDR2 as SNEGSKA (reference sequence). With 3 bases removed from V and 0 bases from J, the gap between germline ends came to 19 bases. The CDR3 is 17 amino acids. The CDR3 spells CSASPGLGTPSTDTQYF. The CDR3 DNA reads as TGCAGTGCTAGTCCCGGGTTAGGGACTCCTAGCACAGATACGCAGTATTTT.

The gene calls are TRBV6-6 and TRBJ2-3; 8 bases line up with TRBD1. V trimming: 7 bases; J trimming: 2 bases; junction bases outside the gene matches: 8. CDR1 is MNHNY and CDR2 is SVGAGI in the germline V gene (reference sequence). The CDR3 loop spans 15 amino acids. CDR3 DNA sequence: TGTGCCAGCACCCGACAGGGGACTTTCACAGATACGCAGTATTTT. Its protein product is CASTRQGTFTDTQYF.

CDR3 protein: CASSFRPDRRLVSYEQYF. CDR3 nucleotides: TGTGCCAGCAGTTTTCGACCCGACCGTCGACTAGTCTCCTACGAGCAGTACTTC. The rearrangement uses TRBV28 and TRBJ2-7; the D gene is possibly TRBD2 (6 bases). The CDR3 extends over 18 amino acids. CDR1 is MDHEN and CDR2 is SYDVKM in the germline V gene. V shed 3 bases and J shed 0 bases, with 21 bases lying between them.

DNA of the CDR3: TGTGCCTGGAGTGTACCCGGAACGGGGGAGCAGTACTTC. Translated: CAWSVPGTGEQYF. The V and J genes are TRBV30 and TRBJ2-7; D is possibly TRBD2 (5 bases). The CDR3 has 13 amino acids. CDR1 and CDR2 from the germline V gene are GTSNPN and SVGIG (reference sequence). V lost 0 bases to trimming and J lost 7 bases, with 13 bases between them. Complete variable domain (other parts from reference TRBV30 and TRBJ2-7): SQTIHQWPATLVQPVGSPLSLECTVEGTSNPNLYWYRQAAGRGLQLLFYSVGIGQISSEVPQNLSASRPQDRQFILSSKKLLLSDSGFYLCAWSVPGTGEQYFGPGTRLTVT.

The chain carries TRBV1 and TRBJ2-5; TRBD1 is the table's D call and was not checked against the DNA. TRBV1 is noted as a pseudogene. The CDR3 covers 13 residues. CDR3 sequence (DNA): TGCACCAGCGTGCAGGGGCGCCAAGAGACCCAGTACTTC. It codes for CTSVQGRQETQYF.

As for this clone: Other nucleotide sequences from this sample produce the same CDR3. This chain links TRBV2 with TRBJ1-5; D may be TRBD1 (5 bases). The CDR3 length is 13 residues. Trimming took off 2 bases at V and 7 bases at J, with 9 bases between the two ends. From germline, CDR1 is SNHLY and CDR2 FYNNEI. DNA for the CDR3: TGTGCCAGCAGTGAACAGGGAGGCCAGCCCCAGCATTTT. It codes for CASSEQGGQPQHF.

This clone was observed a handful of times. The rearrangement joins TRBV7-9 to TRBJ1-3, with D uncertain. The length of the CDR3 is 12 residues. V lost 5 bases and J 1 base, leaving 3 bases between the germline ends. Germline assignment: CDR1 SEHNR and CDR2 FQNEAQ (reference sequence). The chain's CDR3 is CASSPSGNTIYF. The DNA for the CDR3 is TGTGCCAGCAGCCCGTCTGGAAACACCATATATTTT.

The CDR3 protein is CASSPWGQANTEAFF. The CDR3 nucleotides are TGTGCCAGCTCACCCTGGGGACAGGCGAACACTGAAGCTTTCTTT. The V gene is TRBV18, the J gene TRBJ1-1; 8 positions agree with TRBD1. Germline lookup yields CDR1 KGHSH and CDR2 LQKENI. The CDR3 sequence is 15 residues long. Trimming cost V 3 bases and J 1 base; bases outside gene matches: 4.

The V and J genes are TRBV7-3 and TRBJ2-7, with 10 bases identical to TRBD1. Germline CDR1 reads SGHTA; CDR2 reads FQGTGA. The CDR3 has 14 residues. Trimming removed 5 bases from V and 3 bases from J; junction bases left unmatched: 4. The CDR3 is CASSPGQGVYEQYF. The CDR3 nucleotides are TGTGCCAGCAGCCCCGGACAGGGGGTCTACGAGCAGTACTTC.